Listed below are T cell receptor beta chains from one sample, sequenced in a study of blood T cell repertoires in COVID-19. Repertoires were generated with immunoSEQ multiplex PCR, while TCRdb's copy carries only in-frame clones and drops some. The sample lists some 130,000 clones, about 90% seen once, with about 2.5% in the top ten. The sequenced sample consisted of peripheral blood. The receptors here all came from a man in his fifties or sixties with active COVID-19. Each CDR3 is given with its conserved first and last residue. The D gene is left open where the match is weak. Clone size is stated in some rows and not others, as once, few, many or a class when expanded.

V: TRBV3-1/TRBV3-2; J: TRBJ2-1; size: -; D: TRBD1; DNA: TGTGCCAGCAGCCCCCGGACAGGCTATTACAATGAGCAGTTCTTC; CDR3: CASSPRTGYYNEQFF
V: TRBV27; J: TRBJ1-1; size: -; D: -; DNA: TGTGCCAGCCGGCCCCTCGGGGGAGGGGCGGACACTGAAGCTTTCTTT; CDR3: CASRPLGGGADTEAFF
V: TRBV4-2; J: TRBJ2-3; size: once; D: -; DNA: TGTGCCAGCAGCCAAGCGGGACTTCTTACCACAGATACGCAGTATTTT; CDR3: CASSQAGLLTTDTQYF
V: TRBV7-9; J: TRBJ2-7; size: few; D: -; DNA: TGTGCCAGCAGCTCAGGGGCCGCGTCCTACGAGCAGTACTTC; CDR3: CASSSGAASYEQYF
V: TRBV9; J: TRBJ2-2; size: -; D: -; DNA: TGTGCCAGCAGCGTAGGTGTAGGAGGCGTGAACACCGGGGAGCTGTTTTTT; CDR3: CASSVGVGGVNTGELFF
V: TRBV25-1; J: TRBJ2-7; size: once; D: TRBD1; DNA: TGTGCCAGCAGTGAATACGCTGGCAGGGGGCGATACGAGCAGTACTTC; CDR3: CASSEYAGRGRYEQYF
V: TRBV7-9; J: TRBJ2-2; size: -; D: -; DNA: TGTGCCAGCAGCTCCAGAGGGGGTAACGGGGAGCTGTTTTTT; CDR3: CASSSRGGNGELFF
V: TRBV4-1; J: TRBJ2-5; size: -; D: TRBD2; DNA: TGCGCCAGCAGCCAGGCACGGGGGGGCCGAGGGGAGACCCAGTACTTC; CDR3: CASSQARGGRGETQYF
V: TRBV7-3; J: TRBJ2-1; size: few; D: -; DNA: TGTGCCAGCAGCTATTACAGGGAGGGCGGTGAGCAGTTCTTC; CDR3: CASSYYREGGEQFF
V: TRBV7-9; J: TRBJ1-5; size: -; D: -; DNA: TGTGCCAGCAGCTTGAGCCGTCAGCCCCAGCATTTT; CDR3: CASSLSRQPQHF
V: TRBV10-3; J: TRBJ1-1; size: once; D: -; DNA: TGTGCCATCAGTGGAGGCGCGGGGATCATGAACACTGAAGCTTTCTTT; CDR3: CAISGGAGIMNTEAFF
V: TRBV2; J: TRBJ2-7; size: -; D: -; DNA: TGTGCCAGCGGAGTGGGCGAGCAGTACTTC; CDR3: CASGVGEQYF
V: TRBV6-5; J: TRBJ1-1; size: -; D: -; DNA: TGTGCCAGCAGTTACTCCCGGAACACTGAAGCTTTCTTT; CDR3: CASSYSRNTEAFF
V: TRBV5-8; J: TRBJ1-2; size: -; D: -; DNA: TGTGCCAGCAGCTTGGCCGCAGGGCGAGGCTACACCTTC; CDR3: CASSLAAGRGYTF
V: TRBV6-5; J: TRBJ1-3; size: -; D: -; DNA: TGTGCCAGCTCGGGAGCTGGAAACACCATATATTTT; CDR3: CASSGAGNTIYF